A single sample is the source of the 21 T cell receptor beta chains below, sequenced in a study of shared clonotypes between healthy human individuals. The protocol was immunoSEQ multiplex PCR, while the TCRdb copy is restricted to in-frame clones and leaves out a portion. This sample has 2,500,000 or so clones; around 93% occur once, and the top ten carry around 0.35%. The sample was naive CD4+ T cells from PBMCs. This sample's subset: CD45RA+ positively selected. The origin of the receptors is a man between 18 and 29 years old in good health. Some clones in this sample may be carry-over from other donors' samples.

For this clone: Other nucleotide sequences from this sample produce the same CDR3. The chain couples TRBV7-8 to TRBJ2-5; no firm D call. The CDR3 runs 11 residues. Trimming removed 2 bases from V and 2 bases from J, with 0 bases in between. CDR1 and CDR2 (germline): SGHVS, FQNEAQ. The CDR3 protein is CASSLQETQYF. The CDR3 DNA reads as TGTGCCAGCAGCTTACAAGAGACCCAGTACTTC.

V is TRBV29-1 and J is TRBJ2-6, with D perhaps matching TRBD1 or TRBD2 (6 bases each). V was trimmed by 2 bases and J by 12 bases, leaving 17 bases between them. This CDR3 has 14 amino acids. CDR1 and CDR2 (germline): SQVTM, ANQGSEA. In nucleotides, the CDR3 is TGCAGCGTTGAATGGGGGGCTATCGGTGGCGTCCTGACTTTC. It is translated as CSVEWGAIGGVLTF.

As concerns this clone: Other DNA sequences within the sample encode an identical CDR3. The chain carries TRBV5-5 and TRBJ2-7, with D unclear. The V and J ends lost 0 bases and 0 bases respectively, with 7 bases between them. The CDR3 extends over 14 amino acids. The germline CDR1 and CDR2 sequences are SGHKS and YYEKEE (reference sequence). The CDR3 loop is CASSLVGSSYEQYF. CDR3 DNA sequence: TGTGCCAGCAGCTTGGTGGGCAGCTCCTACGAGCAGTACTTC.

CDR3 DNA sequence: TGTGCCAGCAGTTACTCTGAAGGTTGGAAGGGCTACACCTTC. This encodes CASSYSEGWKGYTF. The chain combines TRBV6-5 with TRBJ1-2, with D uncertain. Germline CDR1 is MNHEY and CDR2 is SVGAGI. V was pared by 0 bases and J by 8 bases, with 13 bases between. The CDR3 is made up of 14 amino acids.

This clone is a singleton in its sample. The V gene is TRBV5-1, the J gene TRBJ2-1, with D maybe TRBD1 (5 bases). Germline V gene data show CDR1 as SGHRS and CDR2 as YFSETQ. The V end was cut by 7 bases, the J end by 3 bases, with 11 bases between. The CDR3 has 13 residues. DNA for the CDR3: TGCGCCAGCTGCACGCAGGGCTACAATGAGCAGTTCTTC. It is translated as CASCTQGYNEQFF.

This clone was seen just once. V usage is TRBV21-1 and J usage is TRBJ2-6; TRBD1, as called in the table, went unchecked against the DNA. TRBV21-1 is assigned pseudogene status. CDR3 size: 20 residues. In nucleotides, the CDR3 is TGTGCCAGCAACGGACGTCCCCGTGGGCAGGGGATCTCTGGGGCCAACGTCCTGACTTTC. It yields the protein CASNGRPRGQGISGANVLTF.

On this clone: The same CDR3 also results from other DNA sequences found in this sample. The chain is built from TRBV9 and TRBJ2-1; D gene unclear. The CDR3 covers 13 residues. The germline V gene encodes CDR1 SGDLS and CDR2 YYNGEE. Trimming pared 4 bases from V and 2 bases from J, leaving 7 bases between. CDR3 bases: TGTGCCAGCAGCCCTAGACCCTACAATGAGCAGTTCTTC. This translates into CASSPRPYNEQFF.

The chain combines TRBV25-1 with TRBJ2-5; 7 nucleotides align to TRBD1. V lost 6 bases, J lost 5 bases, and 6 bases stayed unmatched. There are 13 residues in the CDR3. The V gene's germline CDR1 is MGHDK and CDR2 SYGVNS. The CDR3 DNA follows: TGTGCCAGCAGAGAGGGGGCGCGGGAGACCCAGTACTTC. Its translation: CASREGARETQYF.

This chain uses TRBV5-6 with TRBJ1-5; maybe TRBD1 (6 bases). V was cut by 3 bases and J by 1 base, with 17 bases left in between. The CDR3 sequence is 17 residues long. Germline V gene sequence: CDR1 SGHDT, CDR2 YYEEEE. The CDR3 spells CASSSLGGGESNQPQHF. The CDR3 bases are TGTGCCAGCAGCTCCCTGGGAGGGGGTGAGAGCAATCAGCCCCAGCATTTT.

Remarks on this clone: Different DNA sequences within this sample yield the same CDR3. V and J are TRBV27 and TRBJ1-5; D remains unclear. V lost 6 bases, J lost 3 bases, and 9 bases lay in between. This CDR3 has 13 amino acids. Germline V CDR1 and CDR2: MNHEY, SMNVEV (reference sequence). DNA for the CDR3: TGTGCCAGCAGCCTCTCCTACAATCAGCCCCAGCATTTT. The encoded protein is CASSLSYNQPQHF.

Note on this clone: Different DNA sequences within this sample yield the same CDR3. The DNA for the CDR3 is TGCGCCAGCAGCCACGGACAGGGGCAAGAGACCCAGTACTTC. Translating it yields CASSHGQGQETQYF. The chain is built from TRBV5-1 and TRBJ2-5, with TRBD1 matching 9 bases. Germline CDR1 SGHRS, CDR2 YFSETQ. Germline trimming cut 4 bases from V and 2 bases from J; bases unmatched to any gene: 3. The CDR3 extends over 14 amino acids.

This sequence joins TRBV11-2 and TRBJ1-1, with D perhaps matching TRBD1 (6 bases). The germline V gene has CDR1 SGHAT and CDR2 FQNNGV. The CDR3 is 16 amino acids. Trimming removed 4 bases from V and 0 bases from J, with 15 bases in between. The CDR3 loop reads CASSSPGVRLNTEAFF. The DNA for the CDR3 is TGTGCCAGCAGCTCACCAGGGGTCAGACTGAACACTGAAGCTTTCTTT. Full variable domain (outside the CDR3, taken from reference TRBV11-2 and TRBJ1-1): EAGVAQSPRYKIIEKRQSVAFWCNPISGHATLYWYQQILGQGPKLLIQFQNNGVVDDSQLPKDRFSAERLKGVDSTLKIQPAKLEDSAVYLCASSSPGVRLNTEAFFGQGTRLTVV.

The rearrangement uses TRBV2 and TRBJ2-7; D gene unclear. Germline CDR1 reads SNHLY; CDR2 reads FYNNEI. The V gene lost 5 bases and the J gene lost 2 bases, with 16 bases spanning the gap. This CDR3 has 15 amino acids. As DNA, the CDR3 is TGTGCCAGCAGTCCACCCGACACATCAACCTACGAGCAGTACTTC. Translation: CASSPPDTSTYEQYF. The full variable domain, in which reference TRBV2 and TRBJ2-7 provide the parts outside the CDR3, is EPEVTQTPSHQVTQMGQEVILRCVPISNHLYFYWYRQILGQKVEFLVSFYNNEISEKSEIFDDQFSVERPDGSNFTLKIRSTKLEDSAMYFCASSPPDTSTYEQYFGPGTRLTVT.

The J gene is TRBJ1-3, the V gene TRBV10-2; D gene ambiguous. The CDR3 is made up of 14 amino acids. CDR1 is WSHSY, CDR2 SAAADI, per germline. The V end lost 4 bases, the J end lost 0 bases, and 7 bases lay between the germline ends. DNA for the CDR3: TGCGCCAGCAGTGGGGCCTTCTCTGGAAACACCATATATTTT. This codes for CASSGAFSGNTIYF.

This clone came up once. The chain joins TRBV7-6 to TRBJ2-7, with TRBD2 matching over 8 bases. V dropped 2 bases and J dropped 3; count of bases not matched to a gene: 18. The CDR3 is 19 amino acids. From germline, CDR1 is SGHVS and CDR2 FNYEAQ. The CDR3 nucleotides are TGTGCCAGCAGCTTATTGGGGGGCGGGAGGACCTTACCTCTCTACGAGCAGTACTTC. Its protein is CASSLLGGGRTLPLYEQYF.

The J gene is TRBJ2-6, the V gene TRBV11-2; possibly TRBD2 for D (6 bases). Germline loops: CDR1 SGHAT, CDR2 FQNNGV. Trimming stripped 5 bases from V and 0 bases from J, with 17 bases between. This CDR3 contains 18 residues. As DNA, the CDR3 is TGTGCCAGCAGCCCTTGGGCTAGCGACCGCTCTGGGGCCAACGTCCTGACTTTC. This codes for CASSPWASDRSGANVLTF. The variable domain in full, completed from reference TRBV11-2 and TRBJ2-6, reads EAGVAQSPRYKIIEKRQSVAFWCNPISGHATLYWYQQILGQGPKLLIQFQNNGVVDDSQLPKDRFSAERLKGVDSTLKIQPAKLEDSAVYLCASSPWASDRSGANVLTFGAGSRLTVL.

The CDR3 reads CASSLAGGESEQYF. As DNA, the CDR3 is TGCGCCAGCAGCTTGGCAGGGGGCGAAAGCGAGCAGTACTTC. The chain carries TRBV5-1 and TRBJ2-7; the match to TRBD1 covers 8 bases. Germline CDR1 is SGHRS and CDR2 is YFSETQ. V lost 0 bases, J lost 6 bases, and 5 bases stayed unmatched. This CDR3 comprises 14 residues.

The genes are TRBV4-2 and TRBJ2-1; 11 bases align to TRBD2. In germline, CDR1 is LGHNA, CDR2 YNFKEQ. With 6 bases clipped from V and 4 bases from J, the junction kept 5 bases outside the gene matches. The CDR3 is 15 residues long. This CDR3 reads CASSEGLAEYNEQFF. As DNA, the CDR3 is TGTGCCAGCAGTGAGGGACTAGCGGAGTACAATGAGCAGTTCTTC.

On this clone: Different DNA sequences within this sample yield the same CDR3. The rearrangement links TRBV5-1 to TRBJ1-5, with a possible D match to TRBD1 (5 bases). V was trimmed by 0 bases and J by 2 bases, leaving 9 bases between them. This CDR3 spans 15 amino acids. Germline CDR1 reads SGHRS; CDR2 reads YFSETQ. CDR3 region: CASSLEGAGNQPQHF. The CDR3 DNA reads as TGCGCCAGCAGCTTGGAAGGGGCGGGCAATCAGCCCCAGCATTTT.

CDR3 nucleotide sequence: TGTGCCAGCAGCCAAGATTCGTGGGGAGGCAGCTATCAGCCCCAGCATTTT. It translates to CASSQDSWGGSYQPQHF. The chain uses TRBV4-2 and TRBJ1-5; D is unclear. The V and J ends lost 0 bases and 5 bases respectively, with 17 bases between them. CDR1 is LGHNA and CDR2 is YNFKEQ in the germline V gene. The CDR3 consists of 17 residues.

In its sample, this clone was seen once. The chain combines TRBV6-5 with TRBJ2-1, with a tentative D call TRBD2 (5 bases). The CDR3 spans 15 residues. V dropped 8 bases and J dropped 6 bases, with 20 bases sitting between them. Per germline, CDR1 MNHEY and CDR2 SVGAGI. CDR3 in DNA: TGTGCCAGCGGTCAATTAGCGACAACCCCCAATGAGCAGTTCTTC. It codes for CASGQLATTPNEQFF.